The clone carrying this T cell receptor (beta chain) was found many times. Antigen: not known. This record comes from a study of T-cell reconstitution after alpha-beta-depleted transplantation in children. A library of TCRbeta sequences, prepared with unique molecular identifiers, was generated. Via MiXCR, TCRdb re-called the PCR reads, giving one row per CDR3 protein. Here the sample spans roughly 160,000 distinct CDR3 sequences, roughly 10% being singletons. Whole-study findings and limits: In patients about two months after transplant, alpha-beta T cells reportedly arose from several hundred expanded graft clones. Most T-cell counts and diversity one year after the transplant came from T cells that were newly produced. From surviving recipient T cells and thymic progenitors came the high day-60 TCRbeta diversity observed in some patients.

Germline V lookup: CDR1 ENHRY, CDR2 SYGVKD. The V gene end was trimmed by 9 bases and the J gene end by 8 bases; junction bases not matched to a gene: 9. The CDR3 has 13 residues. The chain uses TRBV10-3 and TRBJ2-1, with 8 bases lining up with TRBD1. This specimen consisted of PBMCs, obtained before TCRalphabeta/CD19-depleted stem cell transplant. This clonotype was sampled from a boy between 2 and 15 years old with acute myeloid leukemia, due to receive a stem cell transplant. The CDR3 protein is CAIRGQGRDEQFF. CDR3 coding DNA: TGTGCCATTCGAGGACAGGGCCGCGATGAGCAGTTCTTC.